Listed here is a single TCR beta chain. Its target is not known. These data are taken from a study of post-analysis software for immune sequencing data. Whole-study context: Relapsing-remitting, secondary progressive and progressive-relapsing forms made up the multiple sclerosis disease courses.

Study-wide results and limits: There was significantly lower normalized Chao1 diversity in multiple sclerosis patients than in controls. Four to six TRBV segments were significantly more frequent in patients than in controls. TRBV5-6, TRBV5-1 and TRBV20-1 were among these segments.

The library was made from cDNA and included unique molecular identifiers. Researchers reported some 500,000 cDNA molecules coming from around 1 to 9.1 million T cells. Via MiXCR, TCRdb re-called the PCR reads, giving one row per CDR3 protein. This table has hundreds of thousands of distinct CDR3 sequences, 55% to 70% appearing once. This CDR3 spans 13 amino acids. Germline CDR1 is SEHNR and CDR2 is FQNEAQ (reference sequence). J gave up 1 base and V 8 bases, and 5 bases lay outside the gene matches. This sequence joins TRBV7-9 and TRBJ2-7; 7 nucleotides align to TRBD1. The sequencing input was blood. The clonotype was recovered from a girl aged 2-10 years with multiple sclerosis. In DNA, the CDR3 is TGTGCCAGCCGACAGGGCCTTTCCTACGAGCAGTACTTC. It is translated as CASRQGLSYEQYF. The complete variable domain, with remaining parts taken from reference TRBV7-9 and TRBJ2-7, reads DTGVSQNPRHKITKRGQNVTFRCDPISEHNRLYWYRQTLGQGPEFLTYFQNEAQLEKSRLLSDRFSAERPKGSFSTLEIQRTEQGDSAMYLCASRQGLSYEQYFGPGTRLTVT.